This T cell receptor beta chain was profiled in a study of T cell responses to AZD1222 COVID-19 vaccine. Overall study findings and caveats: Two doses of AZD1222 preceded a rise in Spike-specific TCR breadth and depth. At study baseline, merely five or six AZD1222 recipients were seropositive.

Notes on this clone: Its antigen remains unidentified.

Germline CDR1 SGHDT, CDR2 YYEEEE. Between the trimmed V and J ends, which lost 4 bases and 0 bases, there was a span of 11 bases. This CDR3 is 15 amino acids long. Sequencing used immunoSEQ multiplex PCR; TCRdb keeps in-frame clones, though not all of them. The sample has 40,000 to 60,000 clones; 70% to 90% are singletons. Doses given second, at about 4 or about 12 weeks, were pooled. The gene calls are TRBV5-6 and TRBJ1-3; D might be TRBD1 (5 bases). Here the sequenced sample was peripheral blood, taken 28 days after the second AZD1222 dose. This TCR was sampled from an adult who received the AZD1222 COVID-19 vaccine. The CDR3 DNA sequence: TGTGCCAGCAGCCGTTGGGGGAACTCTGGAAACACCATATATTTT. Translated: CASSRWGNSGNTIYF.